The 6 T cell receptor beta chains given below trace back to one sample, sequenced in a study of Ad26.COV2.S vaccination and SARS-CoV-2 variants. Clones were sequenced by immunoSEQ multiplex PCR, and TCRdb holds only the in-frame ones, with some missing. Here the sample spans around 350,000 clones, approximately 85% being singletons. As to treatment: about 20 received Ad26.COV2.S at low or high dose, single or two shots; 5 received placebo; per-sample allocation not given. Samples analyzed were those drawn on day 63 after the first vaccine or placebo injection. Material: peripheral blood, obtained in a trial of Ad26.COV2.S vaccine versus placebo. The source of these receptors is a person aged 18-60 years who received the Ad26.COV2.S COVID-19 vaccine or a placebo.

The chain couples TRBV5-1 to TRBJ1-5, with D hard to call. Trimming took 0 bases from V and 5 from J, leaving 6 bases between them. The CDR3 totals 13 residues. Germline lookup yields CDR1 SGHRS and CDR2 YFSETQ. CDR3 loop: CASSLGLDQPQHF. The DNA of the CDR3 is TGCGCCAGCAGCTTGGGTCTTGATCAGCCCCAGCATTTT.

This CDR3 is CASSKPRDRGNTEAFF. Here the CDR3 DNA reads TGTGCCAGTAGTAAACCTCGGGACAGGGGGAACACTGAAGCTTTCTTT. V is TRBV19 and J is TRBJ1-1, with 10 bases fitting TRBD1. CDR3 size: 16 residues. The germline V gene encodes CDR1 LNHDA and CDR2 SQIVND (reference sequence). V was pared by 4 bases and J by 1 base, with 6 bases of the junction left unmatched.

The genes are TRBV19 and TRBJ1-1; D is unclear. V lost 7 bases, J lost 2 bases, and 5 bases lay in between. The CDR3 totals 11 residues. Germline V gene lookup returns CDR1 LNHDA and CDR2 SQIVND (reference sequence). The CDR3 nucleotides read TGTGCCAGTAAAGGAAACACTGAAGCTTTCTTT. Encoded protein: CASKGNTEAFF.

This clone was seen only a few times. The chain recombines TRBV18 with TRBJ1-2; the match to TRBD1 covers 7 bases. The J segment lost 7 bases and the V segment lost 2 bases, leaving 7 bases of the junction unmatched. CDR3 length: 14 residues. Germline V gene lookup returns CDR1 KGHSH and CDR2 LQKENI. The CDR3 sequence is CASSPGGQDTGYTF. CDR3 coding DNA: TGTGCCAGCTCACCAGGTGGACAGGATACTGGCTACACCTTC.

CDR3: CASSYLDRGDSYNEQFF. CDR3 DNA sequence: TGTGCCAGCAGCTACTTAGACAGGGGGGATTCCTACAATGAGCAGTTCTTC. The chain links TRBV5-6 to TRBJ2-1; 9 bases align to TRBD1. J gave up 1 base and V 3 bases, and 8 bases lay outside the gene matches. Per the germline V gene, CDR1 is SGHDT and CDR2 is YYEEEE. CDR3 size: 17 residues.

The chain uses TRBV3-1 (or the pseudogene TRBV3-2) and TRBJ1-1; 10 nucleotides match TRBD1. There are 14 residues in the CDR3. V lost 3 bases and J lost 7; bases outside the gene matches: 5. Germline loops: CDR1 LGHDT, CDR2 YNNKEL (reference sequence). CDR3 coding DNA: TGTGCCAGCAGCCACCGGGACAGGGGAAGTGAAGCTTTCTTT. Its translation: CASSHRDRGSEAFF.